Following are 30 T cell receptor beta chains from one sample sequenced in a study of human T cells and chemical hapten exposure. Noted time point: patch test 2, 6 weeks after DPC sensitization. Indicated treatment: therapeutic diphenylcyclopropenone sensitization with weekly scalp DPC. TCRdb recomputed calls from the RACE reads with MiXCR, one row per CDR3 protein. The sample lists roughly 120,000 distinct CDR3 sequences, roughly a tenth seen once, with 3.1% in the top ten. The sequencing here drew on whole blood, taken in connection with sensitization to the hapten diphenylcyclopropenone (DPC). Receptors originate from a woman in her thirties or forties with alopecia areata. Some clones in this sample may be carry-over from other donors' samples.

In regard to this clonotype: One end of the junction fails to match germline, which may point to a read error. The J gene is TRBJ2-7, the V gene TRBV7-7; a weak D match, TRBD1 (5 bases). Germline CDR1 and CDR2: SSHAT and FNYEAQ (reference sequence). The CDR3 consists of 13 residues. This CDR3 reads CASSQIPGAEQYF. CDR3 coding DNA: TGTGCTAGCAGCCAGATACCTGGGGCCGAGCAGTACTTC. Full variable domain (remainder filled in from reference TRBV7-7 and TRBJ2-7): GAGVSQSPRYKVTKRGQDVTLRCDPISSHATLYWYQQALGQGPEFLTYFNYEAQPDKSGLPSDRFSAERPEGSISTLTIQRTEQRDSAMYRCASSQIPGAEQYFGPGTRLTVT.

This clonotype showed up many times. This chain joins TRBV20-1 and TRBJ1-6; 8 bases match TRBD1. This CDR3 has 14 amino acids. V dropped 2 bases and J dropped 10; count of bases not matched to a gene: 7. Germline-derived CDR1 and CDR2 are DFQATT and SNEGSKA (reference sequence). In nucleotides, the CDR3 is TGCAGTGCTAGAATACAGGGGGAAGGGTCACCCCTCCACTTT. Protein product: CSARIQGEGSPLHF.

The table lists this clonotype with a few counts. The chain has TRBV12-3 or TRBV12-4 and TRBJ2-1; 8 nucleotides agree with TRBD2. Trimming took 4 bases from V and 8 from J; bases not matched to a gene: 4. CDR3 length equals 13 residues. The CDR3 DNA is TGTGCCAGCAGTTATAGCGGGGCGGATGAGCAGTTCTTC. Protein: CASSYSGADEQFF.

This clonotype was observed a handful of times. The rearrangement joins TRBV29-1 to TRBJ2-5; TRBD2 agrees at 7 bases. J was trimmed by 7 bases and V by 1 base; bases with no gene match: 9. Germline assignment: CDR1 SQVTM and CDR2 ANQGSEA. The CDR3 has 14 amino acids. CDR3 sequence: CSVEGGLEALTQYF. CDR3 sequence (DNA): TGCAGCGTTGAAGGCGGACTAGAGGCATTGACCCAGTACTTC.

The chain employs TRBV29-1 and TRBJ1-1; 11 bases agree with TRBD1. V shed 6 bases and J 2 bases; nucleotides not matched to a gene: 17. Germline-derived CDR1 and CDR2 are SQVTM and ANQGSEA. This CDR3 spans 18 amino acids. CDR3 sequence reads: CSVAPLFLGTGGNTEAFF. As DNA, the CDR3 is TGCAGCGTCGCCCCGCTCTTCCTAGGGACAGGGGGAAACACTGAAGCTTTCTTT. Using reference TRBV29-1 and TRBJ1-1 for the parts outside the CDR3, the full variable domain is SAVISQKPSRDICQRGTSLTIQCQVDSQVTMMFWYRQQPGQSLTLIATANQGSEATYESGFVIDKFPISRPNLTFSTLTVSNMSPEDSSIYLCSVAPLFLGTGGNTEAFFGQGTRLTVV.

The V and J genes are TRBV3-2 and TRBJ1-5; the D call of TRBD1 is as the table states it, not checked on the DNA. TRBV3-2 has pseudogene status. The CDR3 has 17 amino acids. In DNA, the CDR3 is TGTGCCAGCAGTCAATCCGTATGGACAGGGCCGCATCAGCCCCAGCATTTT. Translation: CASSQSVWTGPHQPQHF.

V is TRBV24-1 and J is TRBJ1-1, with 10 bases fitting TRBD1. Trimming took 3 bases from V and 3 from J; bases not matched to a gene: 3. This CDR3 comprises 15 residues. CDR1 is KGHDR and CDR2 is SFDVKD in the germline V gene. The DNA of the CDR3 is TGTGCCACCAGTGATGCCGGGACAGGGGACACTGAAGCTTTCTTT. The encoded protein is CATSDAGTGDTEAFF.

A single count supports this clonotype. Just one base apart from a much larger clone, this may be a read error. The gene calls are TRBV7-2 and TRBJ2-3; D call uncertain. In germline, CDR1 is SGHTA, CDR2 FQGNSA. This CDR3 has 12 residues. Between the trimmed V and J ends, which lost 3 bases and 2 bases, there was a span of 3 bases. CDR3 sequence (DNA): TGTGCCAGCAGCTTTCTCACAGATACGCAGTATTTT. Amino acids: CASSFLTDTQYF.

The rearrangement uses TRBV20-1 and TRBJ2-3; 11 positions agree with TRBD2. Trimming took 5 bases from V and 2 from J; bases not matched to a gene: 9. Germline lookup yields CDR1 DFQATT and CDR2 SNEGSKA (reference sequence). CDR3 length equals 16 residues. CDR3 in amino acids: CSAAPTSGGLTDTQYF. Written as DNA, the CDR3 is TGCAGTGCTGCCCCAACTAGCGGGGGACTCACAGATACGCAGTATTTT.

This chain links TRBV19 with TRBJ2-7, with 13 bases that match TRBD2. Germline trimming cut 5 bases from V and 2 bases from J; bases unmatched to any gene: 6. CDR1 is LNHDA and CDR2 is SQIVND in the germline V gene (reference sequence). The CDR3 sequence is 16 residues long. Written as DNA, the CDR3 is TGTGCCAGTAGTGCCATGGGACTAGCGGGGACCTACGAGCAGTACTTC. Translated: CASSAMGLAGTYEQYF.

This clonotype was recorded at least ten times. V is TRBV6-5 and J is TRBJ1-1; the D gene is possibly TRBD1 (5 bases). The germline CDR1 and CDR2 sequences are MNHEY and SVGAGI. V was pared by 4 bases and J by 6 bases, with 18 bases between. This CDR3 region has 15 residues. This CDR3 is CASSSAAQGRPEAFF. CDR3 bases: TGTGCCAGCAGTTCCGCCGCTCAGGGTCGGCCTGAAGCTTTCTTT.

The CDR3 sequence is CASSRTGIHTDTQYF. The CDR3 DNA follows: TGTGCCAGCAGTCGAACAGGGATCCACACAGATACGCAGTATTTT. The chain joins TRBV6-2 or TRBV6-3 to TRBJ2-3; perhaps TRBD1 as D (6 bases). The germline V gene has CDR1 MNHEY and CDR2 SVGEGT. The V gene lost 5 bases and the J gene lost 2 bases, with 14 bases spanning the gap. This CDR3 spans 15 amino acids.

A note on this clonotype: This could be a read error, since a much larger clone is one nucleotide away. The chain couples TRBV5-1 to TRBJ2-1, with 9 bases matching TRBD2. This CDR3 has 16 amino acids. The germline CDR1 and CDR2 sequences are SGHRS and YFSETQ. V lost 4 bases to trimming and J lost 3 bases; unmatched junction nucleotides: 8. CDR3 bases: TGCGCCAGCAGCGCGCCGGGGACTAGCCTCTACAATGAGCAGTTCTTC. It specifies CASSAPGTSLYNEQFF.

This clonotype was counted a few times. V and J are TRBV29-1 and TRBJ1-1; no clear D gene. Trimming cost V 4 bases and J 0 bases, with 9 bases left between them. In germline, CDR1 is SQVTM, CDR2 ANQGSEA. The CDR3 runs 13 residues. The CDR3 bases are TGCAGCGTTGGGGCAGATTTGAACACTGAAGCTTTCTTT. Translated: CSVGADLNTEAFF.

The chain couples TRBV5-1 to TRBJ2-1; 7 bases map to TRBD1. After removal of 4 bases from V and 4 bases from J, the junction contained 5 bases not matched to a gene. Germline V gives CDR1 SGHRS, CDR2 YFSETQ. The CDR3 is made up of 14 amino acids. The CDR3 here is CASSPGQKYNEQFF. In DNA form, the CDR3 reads TGCGCCAGCAGCCCGGGACAGAAATACAATGAGCAGTTCTTC.

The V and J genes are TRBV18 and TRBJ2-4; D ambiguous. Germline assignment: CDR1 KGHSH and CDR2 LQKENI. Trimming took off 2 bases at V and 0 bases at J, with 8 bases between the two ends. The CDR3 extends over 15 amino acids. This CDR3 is CASSPNPLAKNIQYF. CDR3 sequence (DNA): TGTGCCAGCTCACCAAACCCTTTAGCCAAAAACATTCAGTACTTC.

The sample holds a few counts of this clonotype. The CDR3 sequence is CASSLDGGPPDTQYF. Written as DNA, the CDR3 is TGTGCCAGCAGCTTAGACGGGGGGCCGCCGGATACGCAGTATTTT. The rearrangement links TRBV7-2 to TRBJ2-3; weak D call: TRBD2 (7 bases). CDR1 and CDR2 from the germline V gene are SGHTA and FQGNSA. With 1 base removed from V and 6 bases from J, the gap between germline ends came to 14 bases. CDR3 length equals 15 residues.

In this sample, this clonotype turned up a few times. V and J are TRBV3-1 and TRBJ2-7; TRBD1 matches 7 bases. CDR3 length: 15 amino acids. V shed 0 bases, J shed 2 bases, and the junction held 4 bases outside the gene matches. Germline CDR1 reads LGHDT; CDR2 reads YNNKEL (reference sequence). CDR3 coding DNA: TGTGCCAGCAGCCAAGACCCCCAGGGGGCCTACGAGCAGTACTTC. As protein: CASSQDPQGAYEQYF.

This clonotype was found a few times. The CDR3: CASSWGTGPNEQYF. CDR3 nucleotides: TGTGCCAGCAGCTGGGGGACAGGGCCCAACGAGCAGTACTTC. The genes are TRBV7-9 and TRBJ2-7; 9 bases agree with TRBD1. This CDR3 is 14 amino acids long. Losses at the gene ends were 4 bases for V and 5 bases for J; bases not matched to a gene: 6. Germline V lookup: CDR1 SEHNR, CDR2 FQNEAQ (reference sequence). Full variable domain (outside the CDR3, taken from reference TRBV7-9 and TRBJ2-7): DTGVSQNPRHKITKRGQNVTFRCDPISEHNRLYWYRQTLGQGPEFLTYFQNEAQLEKSRLLSDRFSAERPKGSFSTLEIQRTEQGDSAMYLCASSWGTGPNEQYFGPGTRLTVT.

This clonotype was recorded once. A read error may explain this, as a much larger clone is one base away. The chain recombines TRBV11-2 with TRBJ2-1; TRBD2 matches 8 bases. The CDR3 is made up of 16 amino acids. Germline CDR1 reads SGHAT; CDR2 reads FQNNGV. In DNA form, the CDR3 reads TGTGCCAGCAGCTTAGAGGGCGGGGGGCCTTACAGTGAGCAGTTCTTC. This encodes CASSLEGGGPYSEQFF.

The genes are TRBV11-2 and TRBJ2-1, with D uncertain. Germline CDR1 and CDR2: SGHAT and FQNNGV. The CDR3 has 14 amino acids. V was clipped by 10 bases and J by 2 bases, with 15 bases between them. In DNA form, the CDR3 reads TGTGCCACCAGGACGGTACTACCCTACAATGAGCAGTTCTTC. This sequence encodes CATRTVLPYNEQFF.

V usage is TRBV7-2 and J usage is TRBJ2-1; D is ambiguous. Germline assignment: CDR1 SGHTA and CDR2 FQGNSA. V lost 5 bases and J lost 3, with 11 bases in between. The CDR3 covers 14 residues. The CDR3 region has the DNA TGTGCCAGCAGCCTCGGTCCTTTCTACAATGAGCAGTTCTTC. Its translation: CASSLGPFYNEQFF.

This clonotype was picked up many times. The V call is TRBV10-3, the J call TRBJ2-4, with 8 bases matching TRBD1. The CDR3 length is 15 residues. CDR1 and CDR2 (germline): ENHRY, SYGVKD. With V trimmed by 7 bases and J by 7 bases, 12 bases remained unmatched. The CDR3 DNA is TGTGCCATCAATATTAGGGACAGGCCCAGGAACATTCAGTACTTC. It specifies CAINIRDRPRNIQYF.

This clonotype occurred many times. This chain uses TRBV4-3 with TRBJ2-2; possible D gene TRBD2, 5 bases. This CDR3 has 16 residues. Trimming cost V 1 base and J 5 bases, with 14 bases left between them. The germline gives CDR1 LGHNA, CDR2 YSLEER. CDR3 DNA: TGCGCCAGCAGCCAAGGACTAACCTTGTCAACCGGGGAGCTGTTTTTT. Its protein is CASSQGLTLSTGELFF.

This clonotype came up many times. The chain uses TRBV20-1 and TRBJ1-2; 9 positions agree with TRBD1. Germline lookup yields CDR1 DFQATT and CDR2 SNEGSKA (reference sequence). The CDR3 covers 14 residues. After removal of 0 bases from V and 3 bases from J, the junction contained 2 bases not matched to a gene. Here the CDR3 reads CSAREGQGYYGYTF. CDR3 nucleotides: TGCAGTGCTAGAGAGGGACAGGGTTACTATGGCTACACCTTC.

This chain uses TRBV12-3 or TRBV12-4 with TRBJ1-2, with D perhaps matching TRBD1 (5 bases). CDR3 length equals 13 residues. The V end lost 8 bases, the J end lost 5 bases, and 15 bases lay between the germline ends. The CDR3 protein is CASGRAGQYGYTF. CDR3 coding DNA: TGTGCCAGCGGGCGTGCGGGGCAATATGGCTACACCTTC.

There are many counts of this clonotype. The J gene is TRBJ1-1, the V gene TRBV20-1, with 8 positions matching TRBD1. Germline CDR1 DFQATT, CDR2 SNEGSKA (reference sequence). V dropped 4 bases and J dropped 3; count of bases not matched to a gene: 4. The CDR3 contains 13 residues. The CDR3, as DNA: TGCAGTGCTACAGGGGGCCTGTACACTGAAGCTTTCTTT. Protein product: CSATGGLYTEAFF.

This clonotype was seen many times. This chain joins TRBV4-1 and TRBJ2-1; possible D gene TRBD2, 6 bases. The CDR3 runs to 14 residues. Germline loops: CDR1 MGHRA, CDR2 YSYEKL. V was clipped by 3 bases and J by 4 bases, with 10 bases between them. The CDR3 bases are TGCGCCAGCAGCCAGGACCTAGCGTACAATGAGCAGTTCTTC. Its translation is CASSQDLAYNEQFF.

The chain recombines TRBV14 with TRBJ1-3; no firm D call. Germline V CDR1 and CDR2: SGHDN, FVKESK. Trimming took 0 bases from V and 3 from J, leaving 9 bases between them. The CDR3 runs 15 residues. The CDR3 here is CASSQDSRGGNTIYF. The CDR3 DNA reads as TGTGCCAGCAGCCAAGATTCCCGCGGTGGAAACACCATATATTTT.

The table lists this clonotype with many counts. CDR3: CASSFYVSGNTIYF. The DNA for the CDR3 is TGTGCCAGCAGCTTCTACGTCTCTGGAAACACCATATATTTT. The chain couples TRBV7-9 to TRBJ1-3; D is undetermined. The germline gives CDR1 SEHNR, CDR2 FQNEAQ (reference sequence). This CDR3 comprises 14 residues. Trimming cost V 3 bases and J 0 bases, with 6 bases left between them.